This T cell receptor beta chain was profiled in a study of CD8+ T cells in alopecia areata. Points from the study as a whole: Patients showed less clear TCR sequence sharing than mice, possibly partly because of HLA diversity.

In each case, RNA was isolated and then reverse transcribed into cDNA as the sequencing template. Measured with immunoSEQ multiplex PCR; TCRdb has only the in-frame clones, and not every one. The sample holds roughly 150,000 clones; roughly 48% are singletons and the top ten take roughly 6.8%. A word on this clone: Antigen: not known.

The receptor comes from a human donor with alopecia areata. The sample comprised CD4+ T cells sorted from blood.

The CDR3 sequence is CSVEEGNRGGYTF. The DNA for the CDR3 is TGCAGCGTTGAAGAGGGGAACCGGGGTGGCTACACCTTC. The rearrangement links TRBV29-1 to TRBJ1-2; D not resolved. Germline CDR1 and CDR2: SQVTM and ANQGSEA. V was pared by 0 bases and J by 7 bases, with 12 bases between. This CDR3 spans 13 amino acids.